The 15 T cell receptor beta chains below were found in one sample sequenced in a study of beta chain features in type 1 diabetes. General study findings and limits: For Type 1 diabetes patients, all four CD4+ subsets carried TCRB CDR3s that were moderately but significantly shorter.

These TCRs are of unknown antigen specificity. The study reverse transcribed the entire isolated RNA, so it sequenced expressed TCRB transcripts. This table comes from immunoSEQ multiplex PCR, and its TCRdb copy is limited to in-frame clones, with some not included. The repertoire holds fewer than 400,000 clones, with around 9% as singletons. The sequencing input was central memory CD4+ T cells from blood. These receptors were collected from a man aged 25 to 45 with type 1 diabetes.

The rearrangement joins TRBV25-1 to TRBJ2-3; 7 bases are shared with TRBD1. Looked up from germline, CDR1 is MGHDK and CDR2 is SYGVNS. This CDR3 is built from 15 residues. Losses at the gene ends were 5 bases for V and 2 bases for J; bases not matched to a gene: 7. In DNA form, the CDR3 reads TGTGCCAGCAGTACCTCGGGACAGAACACAGATACGCAGTATTTT. It codes for CASSTSGQNTDTQYF. Combining the CDR3 with reference TRBV25-1 and TRBJ2-3 gives the whole variable domain EADIYQTPRYLVIGTGKKITLECSQTMGHDKMYWYQQDPGMELHLIHYSYGVNSTEKGDLSSESTVSRIRTEHFPLTLESARPSHTSQYLCASSTSGQNTDTQYFGPGTRLTVL.

This clone has a count of ten or more. The chain is built from TRBV5-1 and TRBJ2-5, with 7 nucleotides matching TRBD1. There are 15 residues in the CDR3. With 0 bases clipped from V and 5 bases from J, the junction kept 7 bases outside the gene matches. The germline V gene has CDR1 SGHRS and CDR2 YFSETQ. CDR3 protein: CASSLGTGLVETQYF. Here the CDR3 DNA reads TGCGCCAGCAGCTTGGGGACAGGCCTCGTCGAGACCCAGTACTTC.

The chain employs TRBV7-9 and TRBJ2-2; no definite D call. V lost 1 base to trimming and J lost 3 bases, with 9 bases between them. The CDR3 length is 15 residues. Looked up from germline, CDR1 is SEHNR and CDR2 is FQNEAQ (reference sequence). In nucleotides, the CDR3 is TGTGCCAGCAGCTTAGGCGCTCCGGACACCGGGGAGCTGTTTTTT. It is translated as CASSLGAPDTGELFF.

V usage is TRBV7-2 and J usage is TRBJ2-7; possible D gene TRBD1, 5 bases. Germline CDR1 is SGHTA and CDR2 is FQGNSA. The CDR3 loop spans 14 amino acids. V dropped 5 bases and J dropped 0 bases, with 11 bases sitting between them. The CDR3 DNA follows: TGTGCCAGCAGCCCCGACAGACTCTCCTACGAGCAGTACTTC. This encodes CASSPDRLSYEQYF.

This clone was observed a few times. The rearrangement links TRBV6-6 to TRBJ2-7; the D call may be TRBD1 or TRBD2 (6 bases each). The CDR3 is made up of 14 amino acids. Per germline, CDR1 MNHNY and CDR2 SVGAGI (reference sequence). Trimming removed 5 bases at V and 3 bases at J, with 14 bases between. The DNA for the CDR3 is TGTGCCAGCAGTATAAAAAAGGGGGGCTACGAGCAGTACTTC. The encoded protein is CASSIKKGGYEQYF.

This clone came up a few times. This chain links TRBV11-2 with TRBJ2-5; D is unresolved. The ends were cut back, 5 bases at V and 5 bases at J, with 12 bases in the middle. There are 13 residues in the CDR3. CDR1 is SGHAT and CDR2 is FQNNGV in the germline V gene. Here the CDR3 DNA reads TGTGCCAGCAGCCCTTCGGCAGTCGAGACCCAGTACTTC. Translation gives CASSPSAVETQYF.

There are a few counts of this clone. This sample includes further DNA sequences coding for the same CDR3. The chain carries TRBV20-1 and TRBJ2-1; D gene ambiguous. There are 11 residues in the CDR3. Germline V gene lookup returns CDR1 DFQATT and CDR2 SNEGSKA (reference sequence). V dropped 3 bases and J dropped 3 bases, with 3 bases sitting between them. The CDR3 region is CSASSYNEQFF. The CDR3 coding sequence is TGCAGTGCTAGTAGCTACAATGAGCAGTTCTTC.

At least ten counts were recorded for this clone. The chain combines TRBV9 with TRBJ2-3, with unresolved D. The germline V gene has CDR1 SGDLS and CDR2 YYNGEE. With 3 bases removed from V and 5 bases from J, the gap between germline ends came to 10 bases. This CDR3 spans 13 amino acids. CDR3 sequence reads: CASSAILGDTQYF. The CDR3 DNA follows: TGTGCCAGCAGCGCAATACTGGGAGATACGCAGTATTTT. The entire variable domain, with the rest obtained from reference TRBV9 and TRBJ2-3, is as follows: DSGVTQTPKHLITATGQRVTLRCSPRSGDLSVYWYQQSLDQGLQFLIQYYNGEERAKGNILERFSAQQFPDLHSELNLSSLELGDSALYFCASSAILGDTQYFGPGTRLTVL.

A few counts support this clone. The chain uses TRBV7-2 and TRBJ2-7; 8 nucleotides align to TRBD2. V dropped 3 bases and J dropped 2; count of bases not matched to a gene: 3. CDR3 length: 14 residues. Germline V lookup: CDR1 SGHTA, CDR2 FQGNSA. DNA for the CDR3: TGTGCCAGCAGCTTTTCGGGGGGGCCCTACGAGCAGTACTTC. Translated: CASSFSGGPYEQYF.

The chain combines TRBV6-1 with TRBJ1-6; the D is unclear. Trimming cost V 7 bases and J 4 bases, with 11 bases left between them. CDR1 is MNHNS, CDR2 SASEGT, per germline. The CDR3 contains 14 residues. DNA of the CDR3: TGTGCCAGCAAAAGGACCACTTATAATTCACCCCTCCACTTT. It translates to CASKRTTYNSPLHF.

V is TRBV5-4 and J is TRBJ2-3, with D possibly matching TRBD1 (6 bases). The V gene's germline CDR1 is SGHNT and CDR2 YYREEE (reference sequence). This CDR3 region has 15 residues. Trimming took 0 bases from V and 1 from J, leaving 9 bases between them. The CDR3, as DNA: TGTGCCAGCAGCTTGGGTGGGACACGCACAGATACGCAGTATTTT. It translates to CASSLGGTRTDTQYF.

This clone turned up a few times. At one of its ends the junction is not consistent with the germline gene, which may arise from a read error. J is TRBJ2-5 and V is TRBV7-7, with TRBD1 matching 9 bases. Germline CDR1 is SSHAT and CDR2 is FNYEAQ (reference sequence). The CDR3 totals 14 residues. CDR3 loop: CASSSGQGIETQYF. The DNA for the CDR3 is TGTGCTAGCAGCTCGGGACAGGGCATAGAGACCCAGTACTTC.

This clone was seen a handful of times. The J gene is TRBJ1-1, the V gene TRBV5-1; D remains unclear. The CDR3 is 13 residues long. The germline V gene encodes CDR1 SGHRS and CDR2 YFSETQ. V lost 4 bases and J lost 1, with 8 bases in between. CDR3: CASSPPKNTEAFF. The CDR3 DNA is TGCGCCAGCAGCCCGCCAAAGAACACTGAAGCTTTCTTT.

The rearrangement uses TRBV7-9 and TRBJ2-7, with a possible D match to TRBD2 (5 bases). Germline V lookup: CDR1 SEHNR, CDR2 FQNEAQ (reference sequence). V was clipped by 1 base and J by 5 bases, with 15 bases between them. The CDR3 sequence is 15 residues long. The CDR3 DNA is TGTGCCAGCAGCTTAGTTGGCCGCGGGTCCAACGAGCAGTACTTC. Residues: CASSLVGRGSNEQYF.

The V and J genes are TRBV5-6 and TRBJ1-6; the match to TRBD1 covers 8 bases. V shed 4 bases, J shed 7 bases, and the junction held 10 bases outside the gene matches. The germline V gene encodes CDR1 SGHDT and CDR2 YYEEEE. This CDR3 has 16 residues. CDR3 amino acids: CASSRERQGRNSPLHF. CDR3 DNA sequence: TGTGCCAGCAGCAGAGAAAGACAGGGGAGGAATTCACCCCTCCACTTT.